The clone carrying this T cell receptor (beta chain) has a single count. Its antigen remains unknown. A second roughly 6 to 12 cycle PCR used barcoded and J-beta primers. With 12 random nucleotides, a template-switch adaptor tagged each individual cDNA molecule. Via MiXCR, TCRdb re-called the 5' RACE reads, giving one row per CDR3 protein. The repertoire has fewer than 2,000,000 distinct CDR3 sequences, around 40% of them found once; the top ten carry roughly 23%. This sample is drawn from a study of blood T cells in healthy people across ages. The study recruited healthy Caucasian donors from Russia who were aged about 6 to 90. The germline V gene encodes CDR1 LNHDA and CDR2 SQIVND (reference sequence). This CDR3 contains 15 residues. The V end was cut by 3 bases, the J end by 4 bases, with 13 bases between. Notes on the study in general: Diversity figures derived from one million T cells were judged to underestimate the true value.

The chain recombines TRBV19 with TRBJ2-1; a possible D gene is TRBD1 (5 bases). The sample taken for sequencing was blood. The TCR sequence derives from a human donor in good health. The CDR3, as DNA: TGTGCCAGTAGTATTAGGACATTAAGTTACAATGAGCAGTTCTTC. It codes for CASSIRTLSYNEQFF. Drawing the rest from reference TRBV19 and TRBJ2-1, the complete variable domain is DGGITQSPKYLFRKEGQNVTLSCEQNLNHDAMYWYRQDPGQGLRLIYYSQIVNDFQKGDIAEGYSVSREKKESFPLTVTSAQKNPTAFYLCASSIRTLSYNEQFFGPGTRLTVL.